Listed below are T cell receptor beta chains from one sample, sequenced in a study of molecular identifiers for immune sequencing clone quantification. Each CDR3 protein is one row after TCRdb ran MiXCR on the PCR reads. The repertoire consists of more than 450,000 distinct CDR3 sequences, with 20% to 25% occurring once and the leading ten covering 0.7% to 1%. Sample: naive CD8+ T cells from blood, with Jurkat cell RNA spiked in. These receptors were collected from a human donor in good health. Some libraries in this study had Jurkat cell RNA spiked in. Both conserved end residues are part of each CDR3. D genes are given only for firm matches. Where a row states a size, it is once, few, many or the class of an expanded clone; other rows omit it.

TRBD2 15 TRBJ2-7 TRBV27 NA CASGIAGNVHYEQYF TGTGCCAGCGGTATAGCGGGCAACGTCCACTACGAGCAGTACTTC
NA 15 TRBJ1-4 TRBV3-1 NA CASSQDREYHEKLFF TGTGCCAGCAGCCAAGACAGGGAATATCATGAAAAACTGTTTTTT
NA 13 TRBJ2-1 TRBV4-1 NA CASSQGGPPGQSF TGCGCCAGCAGCCAGGGAGGACCTCCGGGGCAGTCCTTC
TRBD2 14 TRBJ2-7 TRBV6-5 NA CASSYSGLACEQYF TGTGCCAGCAGTTACTCGGGACTAGCCTGCGAGCAGTACTTC
TRBD2 18 TRBJ2-2 TRBV9 NA CASSVEPGLAGYTGELFF TGTGCCAGCAGCGTAGAGCCGGGACTAGCGGGATACACCGGGGAGCTGTTTTTT
TRBD1 16 TRBJ2-7 TRBV29-1 many CSVGLTGQGAQNEQYF TGCAGCGTTGGGCTAACGGGACAGGGGGCGCAGAACGAGCAGTACTTC
NA 15 TRBJ2-5 TRBV11-2 many CASSLAGAVQETQYF TGTGCCAGCAGCTTAGCAGGGGCGGTCCAAGAGACCCAGTACTTC
NA 16 TRBJ2-1 TRBV12-3/TRBV12-4 many CASSSRLERSYNEQFF TGTGCCAGCAGTTCCCGACTAGAACGCTCCTACAATGAGCAGTTCTTC
TRBD1 14 TRBJ2-7 TRBV9 many CASSVGQGLDEQYF TGTGCCAGCAGCGTAGGACAGGGGTTGGACGAGCAGTACTTC
NA 16 TRBJ2-3 TRBV10-3 NA CAISESQGYSTDTQYF TGTGCCATCAGTGAGTCACAAGGGTACAGCACAGATACGCAGTATTTT
NA 17 TRBJ2-3 TRBV28 NA CVSRRDLRLLVTDTQYF TGTGTCAGCAGAAGGGATCTGAGACTACTAGTCACAGATACGCAGTATTTT
NA 19 TRBJ2-6 TRBV19 NA CASSQGPTSLFSGANVLTF TGTGCCAGTAGTCAAGGACCGACGTCGCTTTTCTCTGGGGCCAACGTCCTGACTTTC
NA 15 TRBJ2-3 TRBV7-2 many CASSLVGGYTDTQYF TGTGCCAGCAGCTTAGTCGGAGGGTACACAGATACGCAGTATTTT
NA 14 TRBJ2-7 TRBV30 few CAWSMGQWRDEQYF TGTGCCTGGAGTATGGGGCAGTGGCGAGACGAGCAGTACTTC
NA 13 TRBJ2-5 TRBV19 many CASSMALQETQYF TGTGCCAGTAGTATGGCACTCCAAGAGACCCAGTACTTC
TRBD1 15 TRBJ1-3 TRBV20-1 many CSARIPGQGINTIYF TGCAGTGCTAGAATCCCGGGACAGGGTATCAACACCATATATTTT
TRBD2 14 TRBJ2-4 TRBV29-1 NA CSVVAGVAENIQYF TGCAGCGTTGTGGCGGGAGTAGCCGAGAACATTCAGTACTTC
TRBD1 15 TRBJ2-2 TRBV12-3/TRBV12-4 NA CASSFGTGVTGELFF TGTGCCAGCAGTTTCGGGACAGGGGTTACCGGGGAGCTGTTTTTT
TRBD1 14 TRBJ1-1 TRBV5-4 NA CASNQDRANTEAFF TGTGCCAGCAACCAAGACAGGGCGAACACTGAAGCTTTCTTT
TRBD1 14 TRBJ2-7 TRBV4-3 many CASSQDRVSYEQYF TGCGCCAGCAGCCAGGACAGGGTCTCCTACGAGCAGTACTTC
NA 13 TRBJ2-1 TRBV7-2 NA CASSELHYNEQFF TGTGCCAGCAGCGAGCTCCACTACAATGAGCAGTTCTTC
NA 13 TRBJ2-7 TRBV2 NA CASSGPVPGEQYF TGTGCCAGCAGTGGGCCGGTTCCCGGCGAGCAGTACTTC
NA 14 TRBJ1-4 TRBV7-9 many CASSLGQHNEKLFF TGTGCCAGCAGCTTAGGACAGCATAATGAAAAACTGTTTTTT
TRBD1 16 TRBJ2-7 TRBV28 many CASSSSHRDRAYEQYF TGTGCCAGCAGTTCCTCTCACCGGGACAGAGCCTACGAGCAGTACTTC
TRBD1 17 TRBJ1-3 TRBV4-3 once CASSQGVTGQVGNTIYF TGCGCCAGCAGCCAGGGAGTTACTGGACAGGTTGGAAACACCATATATTTT
NA 12 TRBJ2-7 TRBV29-1 few CSVEVRAYEQYF TGCAGCGTTGAGGTCAGAGCCTACGAGCAGTACTTC
TRBD1 14 TRBJ2-7 TRBV10-3 many CAISELGQYYEQYF TGTGCCATCAGTGAATTGGGACAGTACTACGAGCAGTACTTC
NA 14 TRBJ1-1 TRBV7-9 few CASSLEGVGTEAFF TGTGCCAGCAGCTTAGAGGGTGTGGGGACTGAAGCTTTCTTT
NA 17 TRBJ1-3 TRBV27 NA CASSLGKGIISGNTIYF TGTGCCAGCAGTTTAGGTAAAGGGATTATCTCTGGAAACACCATATATTTT
TRBD1 19 TRBJ2-7 TRBV28 few CASTTGAITGSGGRNEQYF TGTGCCAGCACCACTGGAGCAATTACTGGGTCAGGGGGCAGGAACGAGCAGTACTTC
TRBD1 15 TRBJ1-5 TRBV10-3 NA CAISETTGGNQPQHF TGTGCCATCAGTGAGACGACAGGGGGCAATCAGCCCCAGCATTTT
TRBD1 14 TRBJ2-1 TRBV2 NA CASSDTGGLNEQFF TGTGCCAGCAGTGATACAGGGGGGTTGAATGAGCAGTTCTTC
NA 15 TRBJ1-3 TRBV11-2 NA CASSRRGTSGNTIYF TGTGCCAGCAGCCGTCGGGGGACCTCTGGAAACACCATATATTTT
TRBD2 16 TRBJ2-2 TRBV29-1 many CSVELEREYGTGELFF TGCAGCGTTGAATTAGAGCGGGAGTACGGAACCGGGGAGCTGTTTTTT
NA 17 TRBJ2-3 TRBV6-1 NA CASSESFGTPRTDTQYF TGTGCCAGCAGTGAATCCTTCGGGACACCACGCACAGATACGCAGTATTTT
TRBD1 15 TRBJ1-2 TRBV7-9 NA CASSVSGGSTGGYTF TGTGCCAGCAGCGTTTCAGGGGGCTCTACAGGGGGCTACACCTTC
NA 12 TRBJ2-7 TRBV5-6 NA CASSSETYEQHF TGTGCCAGCAGCTCGGAGACTTACGAGCAGCACTTC
NA 13 TRBJ2-1 TRBV6-6 many CASSPVDDNEQFF TGTGCCAGCAGCCCCGTGGACGACAATGAGCAGTTCTTC
TRBD1 15 TRBJ2-5 TRBV12-3/TRBV12-4 NA CASSRDRGWQETQYF TGTGCCAGCAGTCGGGACAGGGGGTGGCAAGAGACCCAGTACTTC
TRBD1 15 TRBJ2-5 TRBV7-9 many CASSSRRQGLETQYF TGTGCCAGCAGCTCACGGCGACAGGGATTAGAGACCCAGTACTTC
TRBD2 16 TRBJ2-4 TRBV6-2/TRBV6-3 NA CASSYSIGTSPNIQYF TGTGCCAGCAGTTACTCGATCGGGACTAGCCCAAACATTCAGTACTTC
TRBD1 16 TRBJ1-1 TRBV2 many CASSPPGTGVYTEAFF TGTGCCAGCAGTCCACCGGGGACAGGGGTCTACACTGAAGCTTTCTTT
NA 18 TRBJ2-3 TRBV20-1 many CSARDFHHSEGGTDTQYF TGCAGTGCTAGAGATTTTCACCATAGCGAGGGGGGCACAGATACGCAGTATTTT
NA 15 TRBJ2-5 TRBV7-9 many CASSLSQGPGETQYF TGTGCCAGCAGCCTAAGCCAGGGCCCAGGAGAGACCCAGTACTTC
NA 12 TRBJ2-7 TRBV6-5 NA CASSPADDEQYF TGTGCCAGCAGCCCGGCGGATGACGAGCAGTACTTC
NA 16 TRBJ1-2 TRBV6-2/TRBV6-3 NA CASSEFQGALDYGYTF TGTGCCAGCAGTGAATTCCAAGGGGCCCTGGACTATGGCTACACCTTC
TRBD2 16 TRBJ2-3 TRBV27 many CASSLTSGGPPDTQYF TGTGCCAGCAGTTTGACTAGCGGGGGGCCCCCCGATACGCAGTATTTT
NA 16 TRBJ2-3 TRBV2 many CASSEPSADSTDTQYF TGTGCCAGCAGTGAACCTAGCGCAGATAGCACAGATACGCAGTATTTT
NA 16 TRBJ2-2 TRBV4-3 few CASSHGPALNTGELFF TGCGCCAGCAGCCACGGACCGGCCCTGAACACCGGGGAGCTGTTTTTT
NA 11 TRBJ2-7 TRBV7-9 many CASSPFDEQYF TGTGCCAGCAGCCCCTTTGACGAGCAGTACTTC